The sequence of this T cell receptor (beta chain) was determined in a study of beta chain features in type 1 diabetes. Looking at the study overall: The study examined about 100 million sorted cells across all samples. Regarding the study as a whole: A moderate, significant TCRB CDR3 shortening appeared in type 1 diabetes across four CD4+ subsets. In cDNA sequencing, cells with high TCR expression could be over-represented. Sampled from patients, naive, central memory and Treg TCRB repertoires appeared more similar than those sampled from healthy donors.

The authors reverse transcribed all of the isolated RNA, so sequencing captured expressed TCRB transcripts. The assay was immunoSEQ multiplex PCR, and TCRdb's table has in-frame clones only and misses some. Altogether 900,000 or so clones are present, 17% being singletons, with the ten largest covering about 0.02%. The CDR3 spans 14 residues. Trimming removed 3 bases from V and 3 bases from J, with 10 bases in between. Germline V gives CDR1 KGHSH, CDR2 LQKENI. This clone turned up a few times. Its antigen is unknown. This TCR was recovered from a woman under 30 in good health. The genes are TRBV18 and TRBJ2-3; D tentatively reads TRBD1 or TRBD2 (5 bases each). The specimen sequenced was naive CD4+ T cells from blood. In nucleotides, the CDR3 is TGTGCCAGCTCACCCTGGGGGAGAACAGATACGCAGTATTTT. This encodes CASSPWGRTDTQYF.